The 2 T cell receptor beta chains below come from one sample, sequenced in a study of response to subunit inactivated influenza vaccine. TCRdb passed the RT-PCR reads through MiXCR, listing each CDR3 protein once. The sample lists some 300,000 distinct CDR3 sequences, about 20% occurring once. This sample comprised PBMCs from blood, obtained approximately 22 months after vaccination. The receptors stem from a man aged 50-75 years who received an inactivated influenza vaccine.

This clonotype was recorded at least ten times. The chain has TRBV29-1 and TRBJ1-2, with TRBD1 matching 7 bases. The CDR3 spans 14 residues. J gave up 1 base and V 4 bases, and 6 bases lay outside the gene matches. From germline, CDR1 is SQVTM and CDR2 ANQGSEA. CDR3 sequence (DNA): TGCAGCGTTGGTGTAGGGGGCCATAACTATGGCTACACCTTC. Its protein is CSVGVGGHNYGYTF.

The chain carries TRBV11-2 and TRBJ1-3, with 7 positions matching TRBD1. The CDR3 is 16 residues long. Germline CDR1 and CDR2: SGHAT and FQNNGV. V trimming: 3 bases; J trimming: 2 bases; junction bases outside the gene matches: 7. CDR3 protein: CASSFTGVRPGNTIYF. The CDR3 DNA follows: TGTGCCAGCAGCTTCACAGGGGTGCGACCTGGAAACACCATATATTTT.